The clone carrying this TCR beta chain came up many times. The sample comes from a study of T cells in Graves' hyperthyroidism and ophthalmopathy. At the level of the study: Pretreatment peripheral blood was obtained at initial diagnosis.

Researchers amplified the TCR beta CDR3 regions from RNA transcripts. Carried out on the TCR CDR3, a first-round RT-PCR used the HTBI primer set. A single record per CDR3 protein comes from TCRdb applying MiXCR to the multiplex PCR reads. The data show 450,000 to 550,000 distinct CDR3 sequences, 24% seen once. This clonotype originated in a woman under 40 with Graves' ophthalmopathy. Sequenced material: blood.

The CDR3 region has the DNA TGTGCCAGCAGAAATTCGGAGAACAGGGTTAGGTCCTACGAGCAGTACTTC. Residues: CASRNSENRVRSYEQYF. V gene TRBV28 combines with J gene TRBJ2-7; tentative D call: TRBD1 (6 bases). Trimming pared 6 bases from V and 1 base from J, leaving 22 bases between. The CDR3 length is 17 residues. The V gene's germline CDR1 is MDHEN and CDR2 SYDVKM. Based on the CDR3 plus reference TRBV28 and TRBJ2-7, the full variable domain is DVKVTQSSRYLVKRTGEKVFLECVQDMDHENMFWYRQDPGLGLRLIYFSYDVKMKEKGDIPEGYSVSREKKERFSLILESASTNQTSMYLCASRNSENRVRSYEQYFGPGTRLTVT.